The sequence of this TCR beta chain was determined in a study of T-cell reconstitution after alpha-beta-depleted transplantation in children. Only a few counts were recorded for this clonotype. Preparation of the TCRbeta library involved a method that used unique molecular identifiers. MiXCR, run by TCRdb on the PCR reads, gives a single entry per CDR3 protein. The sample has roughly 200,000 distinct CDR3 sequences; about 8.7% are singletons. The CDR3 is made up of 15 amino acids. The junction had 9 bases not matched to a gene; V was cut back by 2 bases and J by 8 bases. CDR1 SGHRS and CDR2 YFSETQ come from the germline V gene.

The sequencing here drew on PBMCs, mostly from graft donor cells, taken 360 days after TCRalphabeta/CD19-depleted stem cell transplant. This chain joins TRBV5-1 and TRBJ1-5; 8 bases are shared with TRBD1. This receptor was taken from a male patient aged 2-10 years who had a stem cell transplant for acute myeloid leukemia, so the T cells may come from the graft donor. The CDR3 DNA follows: TGCGCCAGCAGCTTTGCCGGACAGGGCTTAGAGCCCCAGCATTTT. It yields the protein CASSFAGQGLEPQHF.